The clone carrying this T cell receptor (beta chain) showed up just once. Relative to the germline gene, one junction end is altered; a read error may explain this. From the RT-PCR reads, TCRdb called clonotypes with MiXCR, one entry per CDR3 protein. The repertoire has about 680,000 distinct CDR3 sequences, more than 13% of them found once; the top ten carry around 3.3%. Sequences were obtained from memory CD4+ T cells from blood. The receptor comes from a female donor in good health, serving as a healthy control.

The CDR3 spells CSVFGLAGVLDF. Written as DNA, the CDR3 is TGCAGTGTATTTGGGCTAGCGGGAGTCTTAGACTTC. The chain combines TRBV20-1 with TRBJ2-7; 10 bases are a match to TRBD2. Germline V gives CDR1 DFQATT, CDR2 SNEGSKA (reference sequence). The CDR3 has 12 amino acids.